This TCR beta chain was sequenced for a study of blood T cell repertoires in COVID-19. Looking at the study overall: T cells, B-cell-depleted T cells, or PBMCs supplied cDNA or gDNA.

Source study methods: Cell counts per sample came from amplifying reference gene primers. Clones were read by immunoSEQ multiplex PCR, and TCRdb kept only the in-frame ones, dropping some. D and trimming come from the DNA, and the V and J calls and clone size come from that table. The repertoire has approximately 350,000 clones, around 87% of them found once; the top ten carry about 1%. Cohort placement rested on clinical history that participants reported themselves. Material: PBMCs or T cells enriched from blood (not recorded which). The clonotype originates from a man aged 18 to 29 who had recovered from COVID-19.

This chain's CDR3 is CASSPYNFNDYEQYF. The CDR3 DNA reads as TGCGCCAGCAGCCCTTACAATTTCAATGACTACGAGCAGTACTTC. The chain employs TRBV5-1 and TRBJ2-7; D gene uncertain. The CDR3 extends over 15 amino acids. V was trimmed by 4 bases and J by 3 bases, leaving 17 bases between them. Looked up from germline, CDR1 is SGHRS and CDR2 is YFSETQ.